The 30 T cell receptor beta chains below were found in one sample sequenced in a study of cytomegalovirus exposure and HLA in healthy donors. Primers: 60 Vbeta forward and 13 Jbeta reverse. Sequencing used immunoSEQ multiplex PCR; TCRdb keeps in-frame clones, though not all of them. The repertoire includes under 130,000 clones, about 77% of them detected once, and around a tenth sits in the top ten. The source material was PBMCs. The origin of the receptors is a woman aged 18-35 years in good health and CMV-seropositive.

The chain is built from TRBV4-2 and TRBJ2-7; 13 bases agree with TRBD2. Germline V lookup: CDR1 LGHNA, CDR2 YNFKEQ. The CDR3 is 19 amino acids. V lost 0 bases, J lost 5 bases, and 13 bases stayed unmatched. The CDR3 sequence: CASSQEGLAGRGFRDEQYF. CDR3 DNA: TGTGCCAGCAGCCAAGAGGGACTAGCGGGAAGGGGGTTTAGGGACGAGCAGTACTTC.

The rearrangement links TRBV6-5 to TRBJ2-3, with TRBD2 matching over 7 bases. V lost 6 bases to trimming and J lost 3 bases; unmatched junction nucleotides: 6. Germline V gene lookup returns CDR1 MNHEY and CDR2 SVGAGI. The CDR3 is made up of 14 amino acids. The CDR3 region is CASSPGGGTDTQYF. In nucleotides, the CDR3 is TGTGCCAGCAGCCCTGGGGGGGGGACAGATACGCAGTATTTT.

This sequence joins TRBV7-3 and TRBJ2-2; 14 nucleotides line up with TRBD2. Per the germline V gene, CDR1 is SGHTA and CDR2 is FQGTGA. V shed 3 bases and J 5 bases; nucleotides not matched to a gene: 11. The CDR3 length is 19 residues. The DNA of the CDR3 is TGTGCCAGCAGCTTCACCCCGGGACTAGCGGGAGTGGGGACCGGGGAGCTGTTTTTT. It translates to CASSFTPGLAGVGTGELFF.

This chain uses TRBV7-2 with TRBJ2-7; TRBD2 agrees at 12 bases. The CDR3 is 15 residues long. V dropped 1 base and J dropped 5; count of bases not matched to a gene: 3. The V gene's germline CDR1 is SGHTA and CDR2 FQGNSA. CDR3 nucleotides: TGTGCCAGCAGCTTAGGGCGGACTAGCGGGAACGAGCAGTACTTC. This encodes CASSLGRTSGNEQYF.

The gene calls are TRBV6-5 and TRBJ1-3; D unresolved. CDR3 length: 14 amino acids. V was shortened by 2 bases and J by 0 bases, with 5 bases between the two germline ends. Germline V gene sequence: CDR1 MNHEY, CDR2 SVGAGI. CDR3 region: CASSYTSSGNTIYF. DNA for the CDR3: TGTGCCAGCAGTTACACTAGCTCTGGAAACACCATATATTTT.

With regard to this clone: The same CDR3 arises from other DNA sequences in this sample as well. V gene TRBV5-1 combines with J gene TRBJ2-7; D unclear. V gave up 0 bases and J gave up 0 bases, with 7 bases separating them. CDR3 length equals 14 residues. Germline assignment: CDR1 SGHRS and CDR2 YFSETQ. The CDR3 DNA sequence: TGCGCCAGCAGCTTGGGGCAGTCCTCCTACGAGCAGTACTTC. Its protein is CASSLGQSSYEQYF.

This chain connects TRBV19 to TRBJ2-2; 10 positions agree with TRBD1. Trimming took 5 bases from V and 6 from J; bases not matched to a gene: 15. The CDR3 consists of 18 residues. Germline V lookup: CDR1 LNHDA, CDR2 SQIVND (reference sequence). CDR3 protein: CASSPIDRGLRRAGELFF. CDR3 sequence (DNA): TGTGCCAGTAGTCCAATAGACAGGGGGCTTCGGCGCGCCGGGGAGCTGTTTTTT.

The rearrangement links TRBV11-2 to TRBJ2-1, with 7 bases aligning to TRBD1. CDR1 and CDR2 (germline): SGHAT, FQNNGV. The ends lost 5 bases at V and 13 bases at J; junction bases unmatched: 11. The CDR3 is 13 amino acids. CDR3 sequence (DNA): TGTGCCAGCAGCCGACAAAGACAGGGTGGTCAGTTCTTC. Encoded protein: CASSRQRQGGQFF.

This chain connects TRBV6-1 to TRBJ1-4; TRBD1 is a possible D gene (6 bases). Trimming stripped 2 bases from V and 11 bases from J, with 12 bases between. The CDR3 has 13 residues. Germline assignment: CDR1 MNHNS and CDR2 SASEGT. The CDR3 loop reads CASSEHDRKKLFF. The DNA for the CDR3 is TGTGCCAGCAGTGAACACGACAGGAAGAAACTGTTTTTT.

This clone has a handful of counts. The chain uses TRBV6-5 and TRBJ2-1; the D is unclear. Trimming pared 0 bases from V and 6 bases from J, leaving 6 bases between. This CDR3 spans 13 amino acids. Germline V gene data show CDR1 as MNHEY and CDR2 as SVGAGI. This chain's CDR3 is CASSYSESNEQFF. The CDR3, as DNA: TGTGCCAGCAGTTACTCGGAGAGCAATGAGCAGTTCTTC.

CDR3 DNA: TGTGCCAGCTCACCACCAGTAAAGGGGGGGTCCTACAATGAGCAGTTCTTC. This gives the protein CASSPPVKGGSYNEQFF. The chain employs TRBV18 and TRBJ2-1; tentative D call: TRBD2 (7 bases). V lost 0 bases and J lost 1, with 13 bases in between. This CDR3 comprises 17 residues. Germline loops: CDR1 KGHSH, CDR2 LQKENI.

This chain joins TRBV25-1 and TRBJ2-7, with a possible D match to TRBD2 (5 bases). Germline V CDR1 and CDR2: MGHDK, SYGVNS. V lost 8 bases and J 0 bases, leaving 11 bases between the germline ends. The CDR3 is made up of 13 amino acids. CDR3 region: CASGYGDSYEQYF. The DNA of the CDR3 is TGTGCCAGCGGCTACGGGGACTCCTACGAGCAGTACTTC.

The chain combines TRBV2 with TRBJ2-3, with 7 positions matching TRBD2. Trimming removed 3 bases from V and 0 bases from J; junction bases left unmatched: 3. Germline values: CDR1 SNHLY, CDR2 FYNNEI. The CDR3 covers 15 residues. The CDR3 loop reads CASSDNSGSTDTQYF. In nucleotides, the CDR3 is TGTGCCAGCAGTGATAATAGCGGGAGCACAGATACGCAGTATTTT.

The chain uses TRBV15 and TRBJ1-4; 9 bases agree with TRBD1. CDR3 length: 15 residues. The trim removed 3 bases at V and 8 bases at J, leaving 7 bases unmatched. CDR1 LNHNV and CDR2 YYDKDF come from the germline V gene (reference sequence). The CDR3 DNA follows: TGTGCCACCAGCAGTGACCCGGGACAGGGAGAAAAACTGTTTTTT. Residues: CATSSDPGQGEKLFF.

Comment on this clone: The same CDR3 is also encoded by other DNA sequences in this sample. This chain joins TRBV2 and TRBJ2-2, with 10 bases that match TRBD1. CDR3 length: 15 residues. The trim removed 6 bases at V and 5 bases at J, leaving 6 bases unmatched. Germline V CDR1 and CDR2: SNHLY, FYNNEI. Here the CDR3 DNA reads TGTGCCAGCAGGGGGGACAGGGGTTATACCGGGGAGCTGTTTTTT. This encodes CASRGDRGYTGELFF.

The chain uses TRBV7-9 and TRBJ2-7; D might be TRBD1 (5 bases). Between the trimmed V and J ends, which lost 0 bases and 3 bases, there was a span of 12 bases. Looked up from germline, CDR1 is SEHNR and CDR2 is FQNEAQ (reference sequence). CDR3 length: 15 residues. The CDR3 DNA is TGTGCCAGCAGCTTAGCGCAGGGTACTCACTACGAGCAGTACTTC. Translated: CASSLAQGTHYEQYF.

The V and J genes are TRBV19 and TRBJ1-1; the match to TRBD1 covers 8 bases. The V and J ends lost 3 bases and 1 base, in that order; junction bases with no gene match: 7. The CDR3 has 16 residues. Germline CDR1 and CDR2: LNHDA and SQIVND (reference sequence). CDR3 coding DNA: TGTGCCAGTAGTATGCTGCCCGGGACAGGGAACACTGAAGCTTTCTTT. It translates to CASSMLPGTGNTEAFF.

The V call is TRBV30, the J call TRBJ1-1, with 8 bases fitting TRBD1. V was pared by 8 bases and J by 4 bases, with 12 bases of the junction left unmatched. CDR1 and CDR2 (germline): GTSNPN, SVGIG (reference sequence). The CDR3 consists of 14 residues. This chain's CDR3 is CAGSPQGAITEAFF. The CDR3 DNA sequence: TGTGCCGGATCACCCCAGGGGGCAATCACTGAAGCTTTCTTT. Filled out from reference TRBV30 and TRBJ1-1, the complete variable domain reads SQTIHQWPATLVQPVGSPLSLECTVEGTSNPNLYWYRQAAGRGLQLLFYSVGIGQISSEVPQNLSASRPQDRQFILSSKKLLLSDSGFYLCAGSPQGAITEAFFGQGTRLTVV.

The V and J genes are TRBV5-4 and TRBJ1-3, with a weak D call TRBD1 (6 bases). Trimming removed 4 bases from V and 4 bases from J, with 12 bases in between. Germline V gene lookup returns CDR1 SGHNT and CDR2 YYREEE (reference sequence). CDR3 length: 14 amino acids. DNA for the CDR3: TGTGCCAGCAGCCAGGGACACGCAGGAAACACCATATATTTT. Protein: CASSQGHAGNTIYF.

With respect to this clone: The junction differs from germline at one of its ends, possibly a read error. The gene calls are TRBV4-2 and TRBJ2-1, with 9 bases aligning to TRBD2. Germline CDR1 LGHNA, CDR2 YNFKEQ. This CDR3 is 17 amino acids long. CDR3 DNA sequence: TGTGCCAGCAGGCAAGGGGCCGCGACTAGCGGCTACAATGAGCAGTTCTTC. It codes for CASRQGAATSGYNEQFF.

The chain links TRBV27 to TRBJ2-7, with 16 bases aligning to TRBD2. The length of the CDR3 is 15 residues. The trim removed 8 bases at V and 1 base at J, leaving 2 bases unmatched. Germline V lookup: CDR1 MNHEY, CDR2 SMNVEV (reference sequence). For the CDR3, the DNA is TGTGCCAGCGGGACTAGCGGGAGGGGGTCCTACGAGCAGTACTTC. It yields the protein CASGTSGRGSYEQYF.

The chain uses TRBV2 and TRBJ1-5; D might be TRBD1 (6 bases). Germline V lookup: CDR1 SNHLY, CDR2 FYNNEI. The CDR3 extends over 15 amino acids. The V gene lost 6 bases and the J gene lost 0 bases, with 12 bases spanning the gap. CDR3: CASRGTQGSNQPQHF. The CDR3, as DNA: TGTGCCAGCAGGGGGACACAGGGTAGCAATCAGCCCCAGCATTTT.

This clone was seen a few times. This chain connects TRBV6-5 to TRBJ1-2; maybe TRBD1 (5 bases). There are 14 residues in the CDR3. The germline CDR1 and CDR2 sequences are MNHEY and SVGAGI. The V gene lost 5 bases and the J gene lost 4 bases, with 14 bases spanning the gap. CDR3 nucleotide sequence: TGTGCCAGCAGTGAAGGGGCAACCCTCTATGGCTACACCTTC. Amino acid sequence: CASSEGATLYGYTF.

This clone appeared a single time. The genes are TRBV28 and TRBJ1-5, with TRBD1 as a possible D gene (5 bases). The ends were cut back, 5 bases at V and 4 bases at J, with 12 bases in the middle. This CDR3 contains 14 residues. Germline assignment: CDR1 MDHEN and CDR2 SYDVKM. CDR3 sequence reads: CASSPRGLNQPQHF. The CDR3 DNA sequence: TGTGCCAGCAGTCCAAGGGGTCTAAATCAGCCCCAGCATTTT.

This clone was seen more than once but under ten times. V usage is TRBV5-1 and J usage is TRBJ2-3; TRBD1 matches 7 bases. This CDR3 region has 14 residues. Germline V gene lookup returns CDR1 SGHRS and CDR2 YFSETQ. With V trimmed by 3 bases and J by 4 bases, 5 bases remained unmatched. The DNA of the CDR3 is TGCGCCAGCAGCTCGACAGGGCGACCAGATACGCAGTATTTT. It codes for CASSSTGRPDTQYF.

In this sample, this clone turned up a few times. The chain is built from TRBV29-1 and TRBJ2-1; tentatively, D is TRBD1 (6 bases). The CDR3 covers 10 residues. In germline, CDR1 is SQVTM, CDR2 ANQGSEA. V was trimmed by 7 bases and J by 12 bases, leaving 13 bases between them. Here the CDR3 reads CSAWTDSQFF. The CDR3 DNA is TGCAGCGCGTGGACAGATTCGCAGTTCTTC.

The chain combines TRBV7-9 with TRBJ2-1; 8 nucleotides agree with TRBD1. The CDR3 runs 17 residues. Per germline, CDR1 SEHNR and CDR2 FQNEAQ (reference sequence). The V gene end was trimmed by 4 bases and the J gene end by 8 bases; junction bases not matched to a gene: 16. The DNA for the CDR3 is TGTGCCAGCAGCTCAGGGGGACGGGACAGGTTAACCTATGAGCAGTTCTTC. Translated: CASSSGGRDRLTYEQFF.

V gene TRBV9 combines with J gene TRBJ1-1, with TRBD1 matching 7 bases. The V and J ends lost 3 bases and 4 bases, in that order; junction bases with no gene match: 6. Germline assignment: CDR1 SGDLS and CDR2 YYNGEE. The CDR3 has 14 residues. The CDR3 nucleotides read TGTGCCAGCAGCGCGACAGGGACGGTCACTGAAGCTTTCTTT. Translation gives CASSATGTVTEAFF.

This clone came up a few times. V gene TRBV9 combines with J gene TRBJ2-3, with 11 nucleotides matching TRBD2. V dropped 1 base and J dropped 3; count of bases not matched to a gene: 4. There are 16 residues in the CDR3. Per germline, CDR1 SGDLS and CDR2 YYNGEE. The CDR3 protein is CASSVSGTSGTDTQYF. Written as DNA, the CDR3 is TGTGCCAGCAGCGTATCCGGGACTAGCGGTACAGATACGCAGTATTTT.

The rearrangement joins TRBV6-4 to TRBJ2-5; tentative D call: TRBD1 (5 bases). Trimming removed 0 bases at V and 7 bases at J, with 9 bases between. CDR1 is MRHNA and CDR2 is SNTAGT in the germline V gene. The CDR3 length is 13 residues. The CDR3 loop reads CASSDSQGSTQYF. CDR3 nucleotides: TGTGCCAGCAGTGACTCCCAGGGTTCGACCCAGTACTTC.